This T cell receptor beta chain came from a study of CD8 T cells in Susac syndrome. Study at large: Patients with Susac syndrome, at blood draw, were therapy-naive, on corticosteroids, or on intravenous immunoglobulin alone.

CD8+ and CD4+ T cells taken from blood had their TCR beta sequenced. The recently defined diagnostic criteria for definite or probable disease were met by the Susac syndrome patients. This clonotype was seen once. With random hexamers, reverse transcription was performed on about 0.5 to 1 ug of RNA. TCRdb fed the immunoSEQ multiplex PCR reads into MiXCR, producing one record per CDR3 protein. The data show 160,000 or so distinct CDR3 sequences, with about 95% seen just once and 0.16% held by the top ten. This TCR derives from a human donor with Susac syndrome. Sequencing was done on a sample of CD4+ T cells from PBMCs.

CDR3 sequence reads: CASSDADETRSYEQYF. Written as DNA, the CDR3 is TGTGCCAGCAGTGACGCGGACGAAACCCGCTCCTACGAGCAGTACTTC. J is TRBJ2-7 and V is TRBV6-4; D gene uncertain. The germline V gene has CDR1 MRHNA and CDR2 SNTAGT. CDR3 length: 16 residues. The germline V and J ends were trimmed by 2 bases and 0 bases, with 14 bases remaining between them.